This T cell receptor (beta chain) came from a study of blood T cell repertoires in COVID-19. Study summary: Acute and convalescent COVID-19 specimens originated in the United States, Italy and Spain. Sources were T cells, B-cell-depleted T cells, or PBMCs; the material itself was cDNA or gDNA.

TCRdb keeps only in-frame clones here, not all; method: immunoSEQ multiplex PCR. The table includes approximately 250,000 clones, roughly 84% detected once. This CDR3 is built from 13 residues. Trimming at V came to 4 bases and at J to 4 bases, leaving 0 bases not matched to a gene. CDR1 is LNHDA and CDR2 is SQIVND in the germline V gene (reference sequence). The specimen sequenced was peripheral blood. This clonotype was obtained from a woman aged 40-49 years who had recovered from COVID-19. The rearrangement links TRBV19 to TRBJ2-3; 9 nucleotides match TRBD2. CDR3 amino acids: CASSTSGADTQYF. CDR3 DNA: TGTGCCAGTAGTACTAGCGGGGCAGATACGCAGTATTTT.